These 24 T cell receptor beta chains originate from one sample sequenced in a study of vaccination effects on CD4 cells after COVID-19. These receptors lack a known antigen. Sequencing in the ViraFEST assay came after antigen-specific CD4+ T cells had been expanded with viral peptide pools, which were used to stimulate PBMC. Once cultured for about 9 days, the cells underwent separation to obtain CD4+ T cells. Convalescent patients had PCR-confirmed SARS-CoV-2 infection between March and December 2020. TCRdb's copy holds only in-frame clones and misses some; the assay was immunoSEQ multiplex PCR. The sample consists of some 40,000 clones, 73% of them appearing once. Sequencing was performed on CD4+ T cells from PBMCs cultured with a peptide pool, taken before COVID-19 vaccination. The receptors were sampled from a human donor who had a prior SARS-CoV-2 infection.

The chain joins TRBV13 to TRBJ2-7; D unclear. Trimming cost V 5 bases and J 0 bases, with 23 bases left between them. Germline V gene lookup returns CDR1 PRHDT and CDR2 FYEKMQ (reference sequence). This CDR3 is 18 amino acids long. CDR3 protein: CASSLRLGHFSSSYEQYF. The CDR3 DNA is TGTGCCAGCAGCCTACGTTTGGGCCACTTTTCAAGCTCCTACGAGCAGTACTTC.

In this sample, this clone turned up once. The rearrangement links TRBV5-1 to TRBJ1-1; no clear D gene. The CDR3 has 12 residues. V was trimmed by 8 bases and J by 1 base, leaving 9 bases between them. Germline V gene data show CDR1 as SGHRS and CDR2 as YFSETQ. The CDR3 loop reads CARELSNTEAFF. The CDR3 bases are TGCGCCAGGGAACTATCGAACACTGAAGCTTTCTTT.

This chain links TRBV20-1 with TRBJ1-5; D uncertain. CDR1 and CDR2 (germline): DFQATT, SNEGSKA (reference sequence). The CDR3 consists of 14 residues. Trimming pared 3 bases from V and 7 bases from J, leaving 16 bases between. The CDR3 DNA reads TGCAGTGCTAGTAAGGTGGCGGGAGGCCAGCCCCAGCATTTT. Its protein product is CSASKVAGGQPQHF.

In this sample, this clone turned up once. The chain uses TRBV18 and TRBJ1-1; 8 positions match TRBD1. V was pared by 2 bases and J by 2 bases, with 7 bases of the junction left unmatched. This CDR3 contains 16 residues. Germline V gene sequence: CDR1 KGHSH, CDR2 LQKENI. The CDR3 protein is CASSPDQGAANTEAFF. The CDR3 nucleotides are TGTGCCAGCTCACCAGACCAGGGGGCGGCCAACACTGAAGCTTTCTTT.

The chain couples TRBV3-1 (or the pseudogene TRBV3-2) to TRBJ1-1; 8 nucleotides align to TRBD1. The CDR3 loop spans 15 amino acids. Trimming at V came to 2 bases and at J to 4 bases, leaving 6 bases not matched to a gene. Germline-derived CDR1 and CDR2 are LGHDT and YNNKEL (reference sequence). For the CDR3, the DNA is TGTGCCAGCAGCCAAACAGGGGGGTTTGGCACTGAAGCTTTCTTT. Its protein product is CASSQTGGFGTEAFF.

The rearrangement uses TRBV5-4 and TRBJ2-5; TRBD2 agrees at 7 bases. The germline gives CDR1 SGHNT, CDR2 YYREEE (reference sequence). There are 15 residues in the CDR3. V lost 0 bases to trimming and J lost 4 bases; unmatched junction nucleotides: 6. In DNA, the CDR3 is TGTGCCAGCAGCTTGGGAGGGACGGGAGGAGAGACCCAGTACTTC. The encoded protein is CASSLGGTGGETQYF. The full variable domain, rest sourced from reference TRBV5-4 and TRBJ2-5, is ETGVTQSPTHLIKTRGQQVTLRCSSQSGHNTVSWYQQALGQGPQFIFQYYREEENGRGNFPPRFSGLQFPNYSSELNVNALELDDSALYLCASSLGGTGGETQYFGPGTRLLVL.

The chain carries TRBV7-2 and TRBJ2-5; D remains unclear. Trimming took 4 bases from V and 0 from J, leaving 9 bases between them. Germline CDR1 and CDR2: SGHTA and FQGNSA. This CDR3 is built from 14 residues. CDR3 loop: CASSYYTYQETQYF. The CDR3 nucleotides are TGTGCCAGCAGCTACTACACGTACCAAGAGACCCAGTACTTC.

V gene TRBV30 combines with J gene TRBJ1-5; D call uncertain. The V gene's germline CDR1 is GTSNPN and CDR2 SVGIG (reference sequence). The CDR3 spans 13 residues. Between the trimmed V and J ends, which lost 0 bases and 9 bases, there was a span of 12 bases. The CDR3 loop reads CAWSVQVGTPQHF. The CDR3 coding sequence is TGTGCCTGGAGTGTCCAGGTGGGTACGCCCCAGCATTTT.

The V and J genes are TRBV11-1 and TRBJ2-3, with a possible D match to TRBD2 (6 bases). CDR3 size: 16 residues. The V and J ends lost 4 bases and 0 bases respectively, with 14 bases between them. CDR1 is SGHAT and CDR2 is FQDESV in the germline V gene (reference sequence). The CDR3 DNA is TGTGCCAGCAGCTCCCAGGAGCGGGTTAGCACAGATACGCAGTATTTT. Its protein is CASSSQERVSTDTQYF.

The chain links TRBV7-3 to TRBJ1-1; D unresolved. Germline V lookup: CDR1 SGHTA, CDR2 FQGTGA. The ends were cut back, 2 bases at V and 1 base at J, with 14 bases in the middle. The CDR3 length is 16 residues. CDR3 amino acids: CASSLDGIAGNTEAFF. DNA for the CDR3: TGTGCCAGCAGCTTAGACGGGATTGCGGGGAACACTGAAGCTTTCTTT. Complete variable domain (other parts from reference TRBV7-3 and TRBJ1-1): GAGVSQTPSNKVTEKGKYVELRCDPISGHTALYWYRQSLGQGPEFLIYFQGTGAADDSGLPNDRFFAVRPEGSVSTLKIQRTERGDSAVYLCASSLDGIAGNTEAFFGQGTRLTVV.

The chain uses TRBV9 and TRBJ1-1; 7 bases line up with TRBD1. V trimming: 3 bases; J trimming: 3 bases; junction bases outside the gene matches: 8. CDR3 length: 15 amino acids. Germline CDR1 is SGDLS and CDR2 is YYNGEE. In nucleotides, the CDR3 is TGTGCCAGCAGCGGCAGGGGGTTTACGGACACTGAAGCTTTCTTT. Its translation is CASSGRGFTDTEAFF.

The chain carries TRBV7-2 and TRBJ2-7; D is ambiguous. This CDR3 contains 11 residues. The germline CDR1 and CDR2 sequences are SGHTA and FQGNSA. V lost 1 base, J lost 5 bases, and 3 bases lay in between. The CDR3 region is CASSLVHEQYF. The CDR3 nucleotides read TGTGCCAGCAGCTTAGTCCACGAGCAGTACTTC.

This sequence joins TRBV5-1 and TRBJ2-2; TRBD2 matches 7 bases. The germline gives CDR1 SGHRS, CDR2 YFSETQ. The CDR3 sequence is 18 residues long. The trim removed 3 bases at V and 2 bases at J, leaving 13 bases unmatched. The CDR3 is CASSWGGEASGNTGELFF. CDR3 nucleotide sequence: TGCGCCAGCAGCTGGGGGGGTGAGGCTAGCGGAAACACCGGGGAGCTGTTTTTT.

The V gene is TRBV6-1, the J gene TRBJ2-1, with D possibly TRBD2 on 5 matching bases. Germline-derived CDR1 and CDR2 are MNHNS and SASEGT. The ends were cut back, 2 bases at V and 7 bases at J, with 12 bases in the middle. The CDR3 length is 14 residues. This CDR3 reads CASSESGQINEQFF. The CDR3 DNA reads as TGTGCCAGCAGTGAAAGCGGCCAGATAAATGAGCAGTTCTTC.

The V and J genes are TRBV19 and TRBJ1-1; 7 bases agree with TRBD1. CDR1 LNHDA and CDR2 SQIVND come from the germline V gene (reference sequence). The CDR3 runs to 14 residues. J lost 1 base, V lost 7 bases, and 6 bases had no gene match. CDR3 sequence (DNA): TGTGCCAGTAACTCGCCAGGGGGGAACACTGAAGCTTTCTTT. Translated, it gives CASNSPGGNTEAFF. The whole variable domain, filled in from reference TRBV19 and TRBJ1-1, reads DGGITQSPKYLFRKEGQNVTLSCEQNLNHDAMYWYRQDPGQGLRLIYYSQIVNDFQKGDIAEGYSVSREKKESFPLTVTSAQKNPTAFYLCASNSPGGNTEAFFGQGTRLTVV.

The rearrangement joins TRBV5-1 to TRBJ2-7, with 9 bases aligning to TRBD1. The germline V gene encodes CDR1 SGHRS and CDR2 YFSETQ. Unmatched junction bases numbered 13, after V lost 4 bases and J lost 5 bases. The CDR3 runs 16 residues. The CDR3 reads CASSKSGTGNSDEQYF. CDR3 nucleotides: TGCGCCAGCAGCAAATCCGGGACAGGGAATTCGGACGAGCAGTACTTC.

This clone has only one observation. The chain carries TRBV4-2 and TRBJ2-7; 9 bases line up with TRBD1. Unmatched junction bases numbered 5, after V lost 4 bases and J lost 1 base. This CDR3 comprises 15 residues. Germline-derived CDR1 and CDR2 are LGHNA and YNFKEQ. Written as DNA, the CDR3 is TGTGCCAGCAGCCGGCCGGGACAGGGATCCTACGAGCAGTACTTC. Its translation: CASSRPGQGSYEQYF.

This clone was seen a few times. The rearrangement joins TRBV3-1 (or the pseudogene TRBV3-2) to TRBJ2-3, with TRBD2 matching 10 bases. V shed 1 base and J 6 bases; nucleotides not matched to a gene: 10. The germline V gene has CDR1 LGHDT and CDR2 YNNKEL (reference sequence). This CDR3 has 17 residues. Here the CDR3 reads CASSQGSLAGAHDTQYF. CDR3 sequence (DNA): TGTGCCAGCAGCCAAGGTTCCCTAGCGGGAGCACACGATACGCAGTATTTT.

This sequence joins TRBV20-1 and TRBJ1-2; 12 nucleotides agree with TRBD1. This CDR3 is built from 13 residues. Per the germline V gene, CDR1 is DFQATT and CDR2 is SNEGSKA (reference sequence). The J segment lost 8 bases and the V segment lost 3 bases, leaving 4 bases of the junction unmatched. The CDR3: CSASWGQGAGYTF. The DNA of the CDR3 is TGCAGTGCTAGTTGGGGACAGGGGGCCGGCTACACCTTC.

V gene TRBV28 combines with J gene TRBJ2-5, with 9 bases fitting TRBD1. V lost 6 bases, J lost 3 bases, and 2 bases stayed unmatched. This CDR3 comprises 13 residues. Germline loops: CDR1 MDHEN, CDR2 SYDVKM. The CDR3 is CASSRTGEETQYF. The CDR3, as DNA: TGTGCCAGCAGCCGGACAGGGGAAGAGACCCAGTACTTC.

V and J are TRBV12-3 or TRBV12-4 and TRBJ1-2; D ambiguous. V lost 1 base and J 5 bases, leaving 8 bases between the germline ends. There are 13 residues in the CDR3. This CDR3 is CASSLVREYGYTF. CDR3 in DNA: TGTGCCAGCAGTTTAGTCCGGGAGTATGGCTACACCTTC.

The chain couples TRBV19 to TRBJ1-6, with 8 bases fitting TRBD1. V shed 5 bases, J shed 8 bases, and the junction held 2 bases outside the gene matches. The CDR3 contains 13 residues. CDR1 LNHDA and CDR2 SQIVND come from the germline V gene (reference sequence). The CDR3 nucleotides read TGTGCCAGTAGTCTGACAGGGGATTCACCCCTCCACTTT. Its protein product is CASSLTGDSPLHF.

The chain employs TRBV7-8 and TRBJ2-7; TRBD2 matches at 12 bases. Germline V gene lookup returns CDR1 SGHVS and CDR2 FQNEAQ. V was pared by 3 bases and J by 7 bases, with 19 bases of the junction left unmatched. The CDR3 sequence is 19 residues long. The CDR3 DNA follows: TGTGCCAGCAGCTTGTTTATACTAGCGGGAGGAACAACGAAGGGGGAGCAGTACTTC. Translation gives CASSLFILAGGTTKGEQYF.

In its sample, this clone was seen a few times. The chain recombines TRBV12-5 with TRBJ1-2; TRBD1 might be the D (6 bases). Trimming shortened V by 3 bases and J by 7 bases, and 15 bases separated the two germline ends. The CDR3 is 14 residues long. Germline V CDR1 and CDR2: LGHNT, FRNRAP. In DNA, the CDR3 is TGTGCTAGTGGTTTTTTTGGCAGGGGTCGTGGCTACACCTTC. Amino acid sequence: CASGFFGRGRGYTF.